Below are 29 T cell receptor beta chains sequenced from a single sample in a study of blood T cell repertoires in COVID-19. Using immunoSEQ multiplex PCR, the repertoire was profiled, and TCRdb retains in-frame clones only, with some absent. The profile covers around 65,000 clones, with roughly three quarters appearing a single time and over 20% taken by the ten largest. Source material: peripheral blood. The receptors stem from a woman older than 75 with active or convalescent COVID-19.

The chain combines TRBV7-3 with TRBJ2-1; the match to TRBD2 covers 11 bases. Germline loops: CDR1 SGHTA, CDR2 FQGTGA. V lost 0 bases, J lost 9 bases, and 1 base stayed unmatched. This CDR3 spans 14 amino acids. CDR3 protein: CASSLTLAGGEQFF. The CDR3 DNA is TGTGCCAGCAGCTTAACCCTAGCGGGGGGTGAGCAGTTCTTC.

V is TRBV10-2 and J is TRBJ1-2, with a weak D call TRBD1 (6 bases). The germline V gene encodes CDR1 WSHSY and CDR2 SAAADI. The CDR3 runs to 12 residues. Trimming left V 3 bases short and J 9 bases short, with 11 bases between. In nucleotides, the CDR3 is TGCGCCAGCAGTGACAGGGGTTGGAGCTACACCTTC. Its protein is CASSDRGWSYTF.

A single count supports this clone. This rearrangement joins TRBV18 to TRBJ1-6; 10 bases are shared with TRBD1. CDR1 and CDR2 from the germline V gene are KGHSH and LQKENI. This CDR3 contains 15 residues. Unmatched junction bases numbered 8, after V lost 6 bases and J lost 9 bases. CDR3: CASSDGQGGGSPLHF. For the CDR3, the DNA is TGTGCCAGCTCGGACGGACAGGGGGGTGGTTCACCCCTCCACTTT.

This clone was seen only a few times. V is TRBV5-1 and J is TRBJ2-1, with 8 bases aligning to TRBD2. Germline CDR1 and CDR2: SGHRS and YFSETQ. The CDR3 length is 16 residues. V lost 3 bases and J lost 5; bases outside the gene matches: 10. This chain's CDR3 is CASSWPGAGGDNEQFF. CDR3 nucleotides: TGCGCCAGCAGCTGGCCTGGGGCGGGGGGAGACAATGAGCAGTTCTTC.

The rearrangement joins TRBV2 to TRBJ1-5; a possible D gene is TRBD1 (5 bases). The CDR3 is 15 residues long. Germline CDR1 SNHLY, CDR2 FYNNEI. Trimming pared 6 bases from V and 6 bases from J, leaving 18 bases between. CDR3 nucleotide sequence: TGTGCCAGCAGGTTGACAGTCATGTTGACTCAGCCCCAGCATTTT. Translation gives CASRLTVMLTQPQHF.

The V call is TRBV14, the J call TRBJ1-2; TRBD1 aligns across 8 bases. Germline CDR1 is SGHDN and CDR2 is FVKESK. Trimming took 3 bases from V and 5 from J; bases not matched to a gene: 8. The CDR3 spans 15 residues. Here the CDR3 reads CASSQLDRGSYGYTF. The CDR3 bases are TGTGCCAGCAGCCAGCTCGACAGGGGAAGTTATGGCTACACCTTC.

The rearrangement links TRBV19 to TRBJ1-2; 7 bases fit TRBD1. V lost 5 bases and J lost 0; bases outside the gene matches: 12. This CDR3 has 17 residues. Germline V gives CDR1 LNHDA, CDR2 SQIVND (reference sequence). CDR3 loop: CASSSVGTVLTNYGYTF. DNA of the CDR3: TGTGCCAGTAGTTCCGTCGGGACAGTCTTAACTAACTATGGCTACACCTTC.

The chain has TRBV6-1 and TRBJ1-1, with TRBD1 as a possible D gene (5 bases). Deletions cut 0 bases from V and 5 bases from J, with 13 bases between. Germline V CDR1 and CDR2: MNHNS, SASEGT. The CDR3 is 15 residues long. CDR3 amino acids: CASSEAGVLETEAFF. The DNA for the CDR3 is TGTGCCAGCAGTGAAGCAGGGGTCCTCGAGACTGAAGCTTTCTTT.

The chain links TRBV5-6 to TRBJ1-2; D gene uncertain. V was pared by 2 bases and J by 8 bases, with 16 bases between. There are 14 residues in the CDR3. Germline CDR1 is SGHDT and CDR2 is YYEEEE. CDR3 coding DNA: TGTGCCAGCAGCTTTGGAGCGGTAGCAAGAGGCTACACCTTC. Amino acids: CASSFGAVARGYTF. Full variable domain (remainder filled in from reference TRBV5-6 and TRBJ1-2): DAGVTQSPTHLIKTRGQQVTLRCSPKSGHDTVSWYQQALGQGPQFIFQYYEEEERQRGNFPDRFSGHQFPNYSSELNVNALLLGDSALYLCASSFGAVARGYTFGSGTRLTVV.

The chain combines TRBV21-1 with TRBJ1-1; TRBD1, the table's D call, lacks a check against the DNA. TRBV21-1 is a pseudogene segment. The CDR3 extends over 16 amino acids. The CDR3 spells CASSTSDRGETTEAFF. CDR3 sequence (DNA): TGTGCCAGCAGCACCTCGGACAGGGGTGAGACCACTGAAGCTTTCTTT.

The gene calls are TRBV6-5 and TRBJ1-4; D gene ambiguous. The CDR3 has 12 amino acids. Trimming took 2 bases from V and 7 from J, leaving 5 bases between them. The germline V gene has CDR1 MNHEY and CDR2 SVGAGI. CDR3 nucleotide sequence: TGTGCCAGCAGTTACCCCGGTGAAAAACTGTTTTTT. Translated: CASSYPGEKLFF.

Only one count was recorded for this clone. The chain couples TRBV5-1 to TRBJ2-1; 12 bases match TRBD2. V lost 3 bases and J lost 5; bases outside the gene matches: 9. This CDR3 is 17 amino acids long. Germline-derived CDR1 and CDR2 are SGHRS and YFSETQ. This CDR3 reads CASSSTLAGGRHNEQFF. CDR3 DNA: TGCGCCAGCAGCTCGACCCTAGCGGGGGGGCGCCACAATGAGCAGTTCTTC.

The sample holds a few counts of this clone. The V gene is TRBV6-1, the J gene TRBJ1-5; D remains ambiguous. CDR1 and CDR2 from the germline V gene are MNHNS and SASEGT. V lost 3 bases and J lost 1, with 4 bases in between. The CDR3 is 13 residues long. CDR3 in DNA: TGTGCCAGCAGTGAGCAGAGCAATCAGCCCCAGCATTTT. Translated: CASSEQSNQPQHF.

The chain links TRBV3-1 (or the pseudogene TRBV3-2) to TRBJ1-6; 8 nucleotides agree with TRBD1. This CDR3 is 17 amino acids long. The V segment lost 2 bases and the J segment 5 bases; nucleotides outside the gene matches: 8. Germline V gene data show CDR1 as LGHDT and CDR2 as YNNKEL (reference sequence). In DNA form, the CDR3 reads TGTGCCAGCAGCCAATTCCAACAGGGGGAAGATAATTCACCCCTCCACTTT. Amino acids: CASSQFQQGEDNSPLHF.

The chain uses TRBV6-5 and TRBJ1-2, with D unresolved. Germline V gene sequence: CDR1 MNHEY, CDR2 SVGAGI. The germline V and J ends were trimmed by 7 bases and 2 bases, with 14 bases remaining between them. This CDR3 is 14 amino acids long. This chain's CDR3 is CASTRGYRNYGYTF. CDR3 sequence (DNA): TGTGCCAGCACCCGGGGATATCGAAACTATGGCTACACCTTC.

As DNA, the CDR3 is TGTGCCAGCACTACACGACTAGCGGGGGCCCAAGCCCAGTACTTC. Translation: CASTTRLAGAQAQYF. The chain has TRBV6-6 and TRBJ2-5; 12 bases agree with TRBD2. V shed 7 bases and J 9 bases; nucleotides not matched to a gene: 12. The CDR3 loop spans 15 amino acids. Germline assignment: CDR1 MNHNY and CDR2 SVGAGI (reference sequence).

The sample holds a few counts of this clone. CDR3 nucleotide sequence: TGTGCCAGTACGGAGGGGACAGCTATTAACTATGGCTACACCTTC. It is translated as CASTEGTAINYGYTF. The chain recombines TRBV19 with TRBJ1-2; TRBD1 matches at 7 bases. V shed 7 bases and J 1 base; nucleotides not matched to a gene: 9. This CDR3 has 15 residues. Germline loops: CDR1 LNHDA, CDR2 SQIVND (reference sequence). The complete variable domain, with remaining parts taken from reference TRBV19 and TRBJ1-2, reads DGGITQSPKYLFRKEGQNVTLSCEQNLNHDAMYWYRQDPGQGLRLIYYSQIVNDFQKGDIAEGYSVSREKKESFPLTVTSAQKNPTAFYLCASTEGTAINYGYTFGSGTRLTVV.

The J gene is TRBJ2-1, the V gene TRBV5-4, with 10 bases aligning to TRBD2. The germline gives CDR1 SGHNT, CDR2 YYREEE (reference sequence). CDR3 length: 16 amino acids. The V and J ends lost 0 bases and 2 bases, in that order; junction bases with no gene match: 2. The CDR3, as DNA: TGTGCCAGCAGCTTGGATACTAGCGGGGCCTACAATGAGCAGTTCTTC. Translating gives CASSLDTSGAYNEQFF.

J is TRBJ1-2 and V is TRBV19; tentative D call: TRBD1 (6 bases). CDR1 is LNHDA, CDR2 SQIVND, per germline (reference sequence). The V gene lost 7 bases and the J gene lost 5 bases, with 20 bases spanning the gap. This CDR3 has 15 residues. The CDR3 nucleotides are TGTGCCAGTACCCCTGGACAGCGGGGAGGGTATGGCTACACCTTC. Encoded protein: CASTPGQRGGYGYTF.

The chain is built from TRBV11-2 and TRBJ2-3; D remains ambiguous. The CDR3 covers 15 residues. V lost 5 bases, J lost 0 bases, and 12 bases lay in between. CDR1 SGHAT and CDR2 FQNNGV come from the germline V gene. The CDR3 DNA reads TGTGCCAGCAGCAGATCGTCGACTAGCACAGATACGCAGTATTTT. Protein sequence: CASSRSSTSTDTQYF.

The chain joins TRBV27 to TRBJ2-3, with D maybe TRBD1 (5 bases). This CDR3 contains 16 residues. V shed 0 bases and J shed 2 bases, with 12 bases lying between them. CDR1 and CDR2 (germline): MNHEY, SMNVEV (reference sequence). The CDR3 sequence: CASSLSSWGNTDTQYF. DNA for the CDR3: TGTGCCAGCAGTTTATCTTCGTGGGGCAACACAGATACGCAGTATTTT.

V is TRBV7-2 and J is TRBJ1-2; D remains ambiguous. This CDR3 contains 14 residues. Trimming removed 5 bases from V and 1 base from J, with 11 bases in between. CDR1 is SGHTA and CDR2 is FQGNSA in the germline V gene. CDR3 in DNA: TGTGCCAGCAGCGTAGGTCCAGTTAACTATGGCTACACCTTC. This encodes CASSVGPVNYGYTF.

CDR3 DNA: TGCGCCAGCAGCTTGGTTGCAGGAGGCGAAAAACTGTTTTTT. Translation: CASSLVAGGEKLFF. This rearrangement joins TRBV5-1 to TRBJ1-4; D is unresolved. Germline assignment: CDR1 SGHRS and CDR2 YFSETQ. Trimming cost V 0 bases and J 8 bases, with 11 bases left between them. The CDR3 totals 14 residues. The complete variable domain, with remaining parts taken from reference TRBV5-1 and TRBJ1-4, reads KAGVTQTPRYLIKTRGQQVTLSCSPISGHRSVSWYQQTPGQGLQFLFEYFSETQRNKGNFPGRFSGRQFSNSRSEMNVSTLELGDSALYLCASSLVAGGEKLFFGSGTQLSVL.

This clone was detected a few times. The chain carries TRBV6-6 and TRBJ2-7; 10 bases align to TRBD2. Germline V gene sequence: CDR1 MNHNY, CDR2 SVGAGI (reference sequence). Losses at the gene ends were 0 bases for V and 3 bases for J; bases not matched to a gene: 2. The CDR3 length is 15 residues. The CDR3 protein is CASSYSASGSYEQYF. The CDR3 nucleotides are TGTGCCAGCAGTTACTCGGCTAGCGGGAGCTACGAGCAGTACTTC.

The chain links TRBV18 to TRBJ2-2, with 8 bases identical to TRBD1. V dropped 3 bases and J dropped 0; count of bases not matched to a gene: 0. Germline V gene lookup returns CDR1 KGHSH and CDR2 LQKENI. This CDR3 is built from 15 residues. CDR3 coding DNA: TGTGCCAGCTCACCGGACAGGGCGAACACCGGGGAGCTGTTTTTT. As protein: CASSPDRANTGELFF.

The chain links TRBV2 to TRBJ2-1, with 7 bases that match TRBD2. Germline CDR1 is SNHLY and CDR2 is FYNNEI. The CDR3 sequence is 16 residues long. The V and J ends lost 3 bases and 0 bases, in that order; junction bases with no gene match: 5. CDR3 amino acids: CASSDGRVSSYNEQFF. The CDR3, as DNA: TGTGCCAGCAGTGATGGGAGGGTGAGCTCCTACAATGAGCAGTTCTTC.

This clone has just a few counts. This sequence joins TRBV19 and TRBJ1-5, with D possibly being TRBD1 (6 bases). The germline V and J ends were trimmed by 3 bases and 7 bases, with 13 bases remaining between them. The germline CDR1 and CDR2 sequences are LNHDA and SQIVND (reference sequence). This CDR3 region has 14 residues. The CDR3: CASSIRGGDQPQHF. In nucleotides, the CDR3 is TGTGCCAGTAGTATTCGAGGGGGTGACCAGCCCCAGCATTTT.

This clone was picked up a small number of times. The gene calls are TRBV19 and TRBJ1-5; possible D gene TRBD1, 6 bases. Germline CDR1 reads LNHDA; CDR2 reads SQIVND (reference sequence). The germline V and J ends were trimmed by 9 bases and 5 bases, with 20 bases remaining between them. The CDR3 extends over 15 amino acids. The CDR3 nucleotides read TGTGCCAGCAAACTCCAACAGGGATCGGATCAGCCCCAGCATTTT. Its protein product is CASKLQQGSDQPQHF.

The V call is TRBV28, the J call TRBJ1-6, with D hard to call. Germline V gene data show CDR1 as MDHEN and CDR2 as SYDVKM. This CDR3 is built from 12 residues. The V gene lost 7 bases and the J gene lost 15 bases, with 16 bases spanning the gap. The CDR3 DNA reads as TGTGCCAGCACCTCCCGCAGGATCGGCCTCCACTTT. Translating it yields CASTSRRIGLHF.